What follows are 21 T cell receptor beta chains derived from one specimen sequenced in a study of shared clonotypes between healthy human individuals. The data were produced by immunoSEQ multiplex PCR, yet TCRdb's version contains in-frame clones alone and is incomplete. Here the sample spans 230,000 or so clones, under 80% being singletons. Sample: memory CD4+ T cells sorted from blood. Subset: CD45RA-negative fraction. Receptors originate from a young man in good health.

The chain has TRBV19 and TRBJ1-5; D ambiguous. Germline V lookup: CDR1 LNHDA, CDR2 SQIVND (reference sequence). V was pared by 2 bases and J by 2 bases, with 10 bases between. This CDR3 contains 15 residues. DNA of the CDR3: TGTGCCAGTAGTATAAACGAAATTGGCAATCAGCCCCAGCATTTT. Amino acids: CASSINEIGNQPQHF.

The chain has TRBV5-6 and TRBJ2-1; unclear D gene. V was pared by 3 bases and J by 10 bases, with 14 bases between. The CDR3 is 13 residues long. Germline CDR1 SGHDT, CDR2 YYEEEE. The CDR3 spells CASSSLLWGEQFF. CDR3 bases: TGTGCCAGCAGCTCTCTTTTGTGGGGAGAGCAGTTCTTC.

The V and J genes are TRBV29-1 and TRBJ1-3, with D perhaps TRBD1 (5 bases). The germline V gene has CDR1 SQVTM and CDR2 ANQGSEA. The CDR3 spans 14 residues. V was cut by 3 bases and J by 2 bases, with 11 bases left in between. The CDR3 DNA sequence: TGCAGCGTTGAGCCACAGGAGACTGGAAACACCATATATTTT. It encodes CSVEPQETGNTIYF.

The rearrangement links TRBV6-6 to TRBJ2-5; D perhaps matches TRBD1 (5 bases). The V gene's germline CDR1 is MNHNY and CDR2 SVGAGI (reference sequence). With 6 bases removed from V and 4 bases from J, the gap between germline ends came to 15 bases. The CDR3 totals 14 residues. CDR3 in amino acids: CASRGPSRRETQYF. The CDR3 DNA is TGTGCCAGCAGGGGGCCCTCCCGCAGAGAGACCCAGTACTTC.

V is TRBV5-1 and J is TRBJ2-7; weak D call: TRBD2 (5 bases). This CDR3 spans 14 amino acids. Trimming left V 4 bases short and J 3 bases short, with 14 bases between. CDR1 is SGHRS and CDR2 is YFSETQ in the germline V gene. The CDR3 loop reads CASSLGPGVYEQYF. Here the CDR3 DNA reads TGCGCCAGCAGCCTTGGTCCCGGGGTCTACGAGCAGTACTTC.

The chain links TRBV27 to TRBJ2-7, with D tentatively TRBD1 (6 bases). The germline V gene encodes CDR1 MNHEY and CDR2 SMNVEV (reference sequence). The CDR3 consists of 18 residues. With 7 bases removed from V and 2 bases from J, the gap between germline ends came to 27 bases. The CDR3 DNA reads TGTGCCAGCACCCCAGTTTTCTTTACCGGGACAACAACCTACGAGCAGTACTTC. Translating gives CASTPVFFTGTTTYEQYF.

This clone turned up a few times. The CDR3 loop reads CASIRDRVSGANVLTF. In DNA form, the CDR3 reads TGTGCCAGCATCCGGGACAGGGTCTCTGGGGCCAACGTCCTGACTTTC. The chain employs TRBV2 and TRBJ2-6, with 9 bases aligning to TRBD1. Germline-derived CDR1 and CDR2 are SNHLY and FYNNEI. The CDR3 is made up of 16 amino acids. The ends lost 7 bases at V and 0 bases at J; junction bases unmatched: 4.

Remarks on this clone: Other DNA sequences within the sample encode an identical CDR3. The genes are TRBV7-2 and TRBJ1-5, with D unresolved. Trimming left V 4 bases short and J 2 bases short, with 6 bases between. From germline, CDR1 is SGHTA and CDR2 FQGNSA. The length of the CDR3 is 13 residues. The CDR3 DNA reads as TGTGCCAGCAGCTACCGGGGCAATCAGCCCCAGCATTTT. Amino acids: CASSYRGNQPQHF.

Details on this clone: Other DNA sequences in this sample translate to the same CDR3. This chain joins TRBV18 and TRBJ2-3; D is possibly TRBD2 (6 bases). The CDR3 has 15 amino acids. Trimming shortened V by 0 bases and J by 0 bases, and 7 bases separated the two germline ends. Looked up from germline, CDR1 is KGHSH and CDR2 is LQKENI. Here the CDR3 DNA reads TGTGCCAGCTCACCACCTAGCGGAAGCACAGATACGCAGTATTTT. Its translation: CASSPPSGSTDTQYF.

The chain joins TRBV6-1 to TRBJ2-5, with 8 bases aligning to TRBD1. Germline trimming cut 7 bases from V and 6 bases from J; bases unmatched to any gene: 13. The CDR3 totals 15 residues. Germline lookup yields CDR1 MNHNS and CDR2 SASEGT. This CDR3 reads CASISYGTGRQTQYF. The CDR3 nucleotides read TGTGCCAGCATCTCCTACGGGACAGGTCGGCAGACCCAGTACTTC.

Notes on this clone: One base separates it from a far larger clone, so it is likely a read error. Other DNA sequences from this sample encode an identical CDR3 as well. The chain is built from TRBV5-1 and TRBJ2-1; 11 bases are a match to TRBD2. Germline lookup yields CDR1 SGHRS and CDR2 YFSETQ. Trimming took 5 bases from V and 7 from J; bases not matched to a gene: 8. This CDR3 is 15 amino acids long. The CDR3 here is CASRSGTSGLNEQFF. DNA of the CDR3: TGCGCCAGCAGGTCCGGGACTAGCGGTCTGAATGAGCAGTTCTTC.

The chain combines TRBV19 with TRBJ1-1, with a possible D match to TRBD1 (5 bases). The CDR3 length is 15 residues. Looked up from germline, CDR1 is LNHDA and CDR2 is SQIVND (reference sequence). V was shortened by 1 base and J by 1 base, with 10 bases between the two germline ends. CDR3 amino acids: CASSIAGGANTEAFF. For the CDR3, the DNA is TGTGCCAGTAGTATAGCTGGGGGTGCGAACACTGAAGCTTTCTTT.

The CDR3 bases are TGTGCCAGCAGCTCCCCAGGTACAGGGTCTTTAAAGCCATCCGTGCAGTACTTC. As protein: CASSSPGTGSLKPSVQYF. The chain has TRBV7-9 and TRBJ2-7; D might be TRBD1 (6 bases). The germline gives CDR1 SEHNR, CDR2 FQNEAQ (reference sequence). The V and J ends lost 4 bases and 9 bases respectively, with 31 bases between them. The CDR3 spans 18 residues.

V and J are TRBV4-2 and TRBJ1-5; 8 bases line up with TRBD1. The CDR3 runs to 22 residues. V shed 0 bases, J shed 0 bases, and the junction held 19 bases outside the gene matches. Germline CDR1 and CDR2: LGHNA and YNFKEQ. CDR3 sequence (DNA): TGTGCCAGCAGCCAAGATCTATTTTTACCGGGACAGGTCTCATATAGCAATCAGCCCCAGCATTTT. Its translation: CASSQDLFLPGQVSYSNQPQHF.

The rearrangement uses TRBV15 and TRBJ2-7; D gene ambiguous. The germline CDR1 and CDR2 sequences are LNHNV and YYDKDF (reference sequence). This CDR3 has 14 amino acids. The ends were cut back, 1 base at V and 0 bases at J, with 7 bases in the middle. The CDR3 protein is CATSRGPGSYEQYF. In nucleotides, the CDR3 is TGTGCCACCAGCAGAGGGCCAGGCTCCTACGAGCAGTACTTC. The entire variable domain, with the rest obtained from reference TRBV15 and TRBJ2-7, is as follows: DAMVIQNPRYQVTQFGKPVTLSCSQTLNHNVMYWYQQKSSQAPKLLFHYYDKDFNNEADTPDNFQSRRPNTSFCFLDIRSPGLGDTAMYLCATSRGPGSYEQYFGPGTRLTVT.

This clone was observed a few times. V and J are TRBV5-1 and TRBJ2-1; TRBD1 is a possible D gene (6 bases). CDR3 length: 15 amino acids. In germline, CDR1 is SGHRS, CDR2 YFSETQ. Trimming stripped 1 base from V and 5 bases from J, with 13 bases between. The DNA for the CDR3 is TGCGCCAGCAGCTTGTCAGGGGCCGGAAACAATGAGCAGTTCTTC. Its protein product is CASSLSGAGNNEQFF.

J is TRBJ2-7 and V is TRBV6-5; D is unresolved. The V end lost 2 bases, the J end lost 2 bases, and 7 bases lay between the germline ends. The germline gives CDR1 MNHEY, CDR2 SVGAGI. The CDR3 sequence is 13 residues long. The CDR3 nucleotides are TGTGCCAGCAGTTACGGCACCACCTACGAGCAGTACTTC. This translates into CASSYGTTYEQYF.

This chain connects TRBV5-1 to TRBJ2-1; 7 nucleotides align to TRBD1. Looked up from germline, CDR1 is SGHRS and CDR2 is YFSETQ. The CDR3 is 16 amino acids. V lost 0 bases to trimming and J lost 0 bases; unmatched junction nucleotides: 3. The CDR3 nucleotides read TGCGCCAGCAGCTTGGAGGGACAGCCCTCCTACAATGAGCAGTTCTTC. This translates into CASSLEGQPSYNEQFF. The complete variable domain, with remaining parts taken from reference TRBV5-1 and TRBJ2-1, reads KAGVTQTPRYLIKTRGQQVTLSCSPISGHRSVSWYQQTPGQGLQFLFEYFSETQRNKGNFPGRFSGRQFSNSRSEMNVSTLELGDSALYLCASSLEGQPSYNEQFFGPGTRLTVL.

This clone was observed a handful of times. The V gene is TRBV5-1, the J gene TRBJ2-1; a weak D match, TRBD1 (5 bases). The CDR3 sequence is 15 residues long. V gave up 4 bases and J gave up 3 bases, with 14 bases separating them. Per the germline V gene, CDR1 is SGHRS and CDR2 is YFSETQ. CDR3 coding DNA: TGCGCCAGCAGCCTCCACCTAGGGGACTACAATGAGCAGTTCTTC. This codes for CASSLHLGDYNEQFF.

The sample holds one count of this clone. The CDR3 coding sequence is TGTGCCAGCACTCCACTGGGGCTGACAGGAGCTGACAATGAGCAGTTCTTC. Protein: CASTPLGLTGADNEQFF. The J gene is TRBJ2-1, the V gene TRBV28; TRBD1 is a possible D gene (6 bases). Germline lookup yields CDR1 MDHEN and CDR2 SYDVKM. The CDR3 consists of 17 residues. The ends were cut back, 7 bases at V and 5 bases at J, with 24 bases in the middle.

In this sample, this clone turned up a few times. The chain recombines TRBV28 with TRBJ2-3, with TRBD2 as a possible D gene (5 bases). Germline CDR1 is MDHEN and CDR2 is SYDVKM. CDR3 size: 13 residues. The V and J ends lost 8 bases and 1 base respectively, with 10 bases between them. In DNA form, the CDR3 reads TGTGCCAGCGCGGAGGATGGCACAGATACGCAGTATTTT. It is translated as CASAEDGTDTQYF.